This T cell receptor beta chain was sequenced for a study of blood T cell repertoires in COVID-19. Study-wide context: Sample material is recorded as cDNA or gDNA derived from T cells, B-cell-depleted T cells, or PBMCs.

Sequencing used immunoSEQ multiplex PCR; TCRdb keeps in-frame clones, though not all of them. Among over 350,000 clones listed, around 87% were seen once. This CDR3 spans 15 amino acids. From germline, CDR1 is SNHLY and CDR2 FYNNEI. The V end lost 4 bases, the J end lost 5 bases, and 16 bases lay between the germline ends. In terms of age and location, participants ranged from roughly 18 to 90 years and lived in approximately 26 US areas. All recovered Cohort 3 donors got two negative PCRs, got clearance, or saw symptom resolution. The chain combines TRBV2 with TRBJ2-3, with D perhaps matching TRBD1 (5 bases). Sequences were obtained from PBMCs or T cells enriched from blood (not recorded which). This TCR derives from a woman between 45 and 65 years old who had recovered from COVID-19. The CDR3 bases are TGTGCCAGCAGTGGCCAGGGAATTCACGGAGATACGCAGTATTTT. This sequence encodes CASSGQGIHGDTQYF.